The 4 T cell receptor beta chains in this list originate from one sample, sequenced in a study of blood T cell repertoires in COVID-19. The repertoire was sequenced with immunoSEQ multiplex PCR; TCRdb's copy has only in-frame clones and lacks some. The sample yields about 310,000 clones, roughly 90% seen once. The source material was peripheral blood. The receptors come from a woman younger than 45 with COVID-19, enrolled during active disease.

This clone was counted a single time. The chain couples TRBV15 to TRBJ1-1; no definite D call. The V gene lost 0 bases and the J gene lost 11 bases, with 10 bases spanning the gap. The CDR3 runs 12 residues. Germline V gene sequence: CDR1 LNHNV, CDR2 YYDKDF (reference sequence). The CDR3: CATSRDQTVAFF. Written as DNA, the CDR3 is TGTGCCACCAGCAGAGATCAAACGGTGGCTTTCTTT.

This clone was seen a single time. This chain joins TRBV19 and TRBJ2-7; D gene uncertain. Deletions cut 4 bases from V and 5 bases from J, with 12 bases between. The CDR3 spans 13 residues. Germline values: CDR1 LNHDA, CDR2 SQIVND (reference sequence). The CDR3 DNA sequence: TGTGCCAGTAGTAGAGAAATTTTTAACGAGCAGTACTTC. It encodes CASSREIFNEQYF.

V and J are TRBV27 and TRBJ1-2; D possibly corresponds to TRBD1 (5 bases). The CDR3 covers 14 residues. Germline CDR1 reads MNHEY; CDR2 reads SMNVEV (reference sequence). Trimming took off 5 bases at V and 5 bases at J, with 15 bases between the two ends. Here the CDR3 reads CASSAWGRDYGYTF. The CDR3 nucleotides read TGTGCCAGCAGTGCCTGGGGCAGGGATTATGGCTACACCTTC.

J is TRBJ2-1 and V is TRBV5-1; TRBD2 is a possible D gene (5 bases). CDR3 length: 12 amino acids. In germline, CDR1 is SGHRS, CDR2 YFSETQ. Deletions cut 2 bases from V and 6 bases from J, with 6 bases between. The CDR3 sequence: CASSFGVNEQFF. CDR3 bases: TGCGCCAGCAGCTTCGGGGTCAATGAGCAGTTCTTC.